What follows describes a single T cell receptor (beta chain). Its antigen is not known. This specimen belongs to a study of a mutant IDH1 vaccine in newly diagnosed glioma. Study background: Former treatment meant radiotherapy, temozolomide, or both; the majority had gotten both.

The germline V gene encodes CDR1 SEHNR and CDR2 FQNEAQ (reference sequence). The ends were cut back, 6 bases at V and 5 bases at J, with 20 bases in the middle. The CDR3 has 15 amino acids. Findings and caveats of the study: Immune responses induced by the vaccine were seen in approximately 93% of patients, spanning multiple MHC alleles. Top peripheral T cell clonotype shifts appeared unrelated to pseudoprogression.

As for time point: baseline, week 1 (first vaccination visit). Specified treatment: pre-vaccination baseline after standard-of-care therapy. Method: immunoSEQ multiplex PCR; TCRdb's copy keeps in-frame clones and lacks some. The sample has 45,000 to 60,000 clones; roughly 80% are singletons. The input for sequencing was PBMCs, taken from a glioma patient treated with radiotherapy, temozolomide or both. This TCR was recovered from a woman in her thirties or forties with glioma. V gene TRBV7-9 combines with J gene TRBJ2-7, with TRBD2 as a possible D gene (6 bases). CDR3 sequence: CASRPSEGRAHEQYF. The CDR3 DNA is TGTGCCAGCAGACCGTCGGAGGGCCGGGCCCACGAGCAGTACTTC.